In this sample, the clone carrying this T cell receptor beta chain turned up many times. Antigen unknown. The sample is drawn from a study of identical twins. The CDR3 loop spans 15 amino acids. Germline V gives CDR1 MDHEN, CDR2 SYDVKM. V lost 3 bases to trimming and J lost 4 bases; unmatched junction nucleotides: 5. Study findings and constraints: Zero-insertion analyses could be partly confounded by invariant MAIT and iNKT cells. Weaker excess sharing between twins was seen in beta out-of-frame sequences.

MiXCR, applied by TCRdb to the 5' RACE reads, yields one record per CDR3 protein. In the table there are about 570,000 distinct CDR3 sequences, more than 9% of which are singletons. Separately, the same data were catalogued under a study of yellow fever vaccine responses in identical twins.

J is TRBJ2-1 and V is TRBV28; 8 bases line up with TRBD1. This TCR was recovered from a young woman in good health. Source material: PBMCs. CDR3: CASSFSGGAYNEQFF. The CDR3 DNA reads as TGTGCCAGCAGTTTCTCAGGGGGCGCGTACAATGAGCAGTTCTTC.